This T cell receptor (beta chain) was documented in a study of blood T cell repertoires in COVID-19. Study context: Researchers got acute and convalescent COVID-19 samples from the United States, Italy and Spain. In each case, the material was cDNA or gDNA derived from T cells, B-cell-depleted T cells, or PBMCs.

Looked up from germline, CDR1 is DFQATT and CDR2 is SNEGSKA (reference sequence). V gave up 2 bases and J gave up 6 bases, with 5 bases separating them. The CDR3 is 11 residues long. Here immunoSEQ multiplex PCR was the method, and the copy in TCRdb shows in-frame clones only, minus some. The sample records 200,000 to 250,000 clones, about 83% being singletons. The source is a man at least 80 years old with acute or convalescent COVID-19. Sequencing was performed on peripheral blood. The chain employs TRBV20-1 and TRBJ2-1; no definite D call. The CDR3 nucleotides read TGCAGTGCTAGACCCGGCAATGAGCAGTTCTTC. It specifies CSARPGNEQFF.